One and the same sample provided the 29 T cell receptor beta chains below, sequenced in a study of T cell changes during pregnancy in multiple sclerosis. Sequenced by immunoSEQ multiplex PCR; TCRdb stores in-frame clones only, minus some. The sample lists some 28,000 clones; roughly 90% were seen once. Sample: CD4+ T cells from peripheral blood mononuclear cells, taken in the first trimester of pregnancy. These receptors originate from a female donor in good health, enrolled as a control in a pregnancy study.

This chain joins TRBV27 and TRBJ2-7, with TRBD1 matching over 9 bases. The CDR3 spans 16 residues. V trimming: 0 bases; J trimming: 6 bases; junction bases outside the gene matches: 9. From germline, CDR1 is MNHEY and CDR2 SMNVEV (reference sequence). The CDR3 protein is CASSLSRTGAVSEQYF. CDR3 coding DNA: TGTGCCAGCAGTTTATCGAGGACAGGGGCAGTCTCCGAGCAGTACTTC.

Here the CDR3 DNA reads TGTGCCAGCAGTTTTTCTGGGAGCTCTGGGGCCAACGTCCTGACTTTC. The encoded protein is CASSFSGSSGANVLTF. The genes are TRBV27 and TRBJ2-6; D may be TRBD2 (5 bases). V was shortened by 3 bases and J by 0 bases, with 9 bases between the two germline ends. Germline CDR1 reads MNHEY; CDR2 reads SMNVEV (reference sequence). The CDR3 has 16 residues.

The chain is built from TRBV9 and TRBJ2-2, with 11 bases fitting TRBD1. The CDR3 contains 19 residues. Germline V gives CDR1 SGDLS, CDR2 YYNGEE. J was trimmed by 6 bases and V by 2 bases; bases with no gene match: 15. This CDR3 reads CASSVGALGQGASPGELFF. The CDR3 DNA follows: TGTGCCAGCAGCGTGGGGGCCTTAGGACAGGGGGCATCTCCCGGGGAGCTGTTTTTT.

The V and J genes are TRBV2 and TRBJ1-5, with 7 bases that match TRBD1. The CDR3 has 14 residues. Trimming took 7 bases from V and 2 from J; bases not matched to a gene: 5. Germline V gene lookup returns CDR1 SNHLY and CDR2 FYNNEI. The CDR3 sequence is CASTRDRGNQPQHF. The DNA for the CDR3 is TGTGCCAGCACCCGGGACAGAGGCAATCAGCCCCAGCATTTT.

The chain uses TRBV5-1 and TRBJ2-3, with 7 bases lining up with TRBD2. With 4 bases clipped from V and 7 bases from J, the junction kept 12 bases outside the gene matches. Germline V lookup: CDR1 SGHRS, CDR2 YFSETQ. The CDR3 contains 15 residues. As DNA, the CDR3 is TGCGCCAGCAGCCCCCCCCTTGGGGGGGGGAATACGCAGTATTTT. It translates to CASSPPLGGGNTQYF.

V gene TRBV5-1 combines with J gene TRBJ1-3, with TRBD1 as a possible D gene (5 bases). The V gene lost 5 bases and the J gene lost 0 bases, with 12 bases spanning the gap. The CDR3 length is 15 residues. Per the germline V gene, CDR1 is SGHRS and CDR2 is YFSETQ. Here the CDR3 reads CASRDDTGSGNTIYF. The CDR3 nucleotides read TGCGCCAGCAGGGATGATACAGGCTCTGGAAACACCATATATTTT. The entire variable domain, with the rest obtained from reference TRBV5-1 and TRBJ1-3, is as follows: KAGVTQTPRYLIKTRGQQVTLSCSPISGHRSVSWYQQTPGQGLQFLFEYFSETQRNKGNFPGRFSGRQFSNSRSEMNVSTLELGDSALYLCASRDDTGSGNTIYFGEGSWLTVV.

The chain recombines TRBV7-3 with TRBJ2-2; no firm D call. Germline CDR1 reads SGHTA; CDR2 reads FQGTGA. V lost 2 bases and J 1 base, leaving 5 bases between the germline ends. The CDR3 has 14 amino acids. CDR3 protein: CASSLQQNTGELFF. The CDR3 DNA reads as TGTGCCAGCAGCTTACAACAGAACACCGGGGAGCTGTTTTTT. The complete variable domain, with remaining parts taken from reference TRBV7-3 and TRBJ2-2, reads GAGVSQTPSNKVTEKGKYVELRCDPISGHTALYWYRQSLGQGPEFLIYFQGTGAADDSGLPNDRFFAVRPEGSVSTLKIQRTERGDSAVYLCASSLQQNTGELFFGEGSRLTVL.

The chain joins TRBV6-1 to TRBJ2-1; TRBD1 agrees at 7 bases. The germline V gene encodes CDR1 MNHNS and CDR2 SASEGT. J gave up 8 bases and V 4 bases, and 8 bases lay outside the gene matches. The CDR3 runs 14 residues. The DNA for the CDR3 is TGTGCCAGCAGTGTGGGACAGAGACGGGATGAGCAGTTCTTC. It encodes CASSVGQRRDEQFF.

J is TRBJ2-5 and V is TRBV7-9; 14 bases map to TRBD2. The CDR3 has 18 residues. The germline V gene has CDR1 SEHNR and CDR2 FQNEAQ (reference sequence). The ends lost 4 bases at V and 5 bases at J; junction bases unmatched: 12. The CDR3 DNA reads as TGTGCCAGCAGCTCACCGGGACTAGCGGGGGCCCTAGGGGAGACCCAGTACTTC. As protein: CASSSPGLAGALGETQYF. The full variable domain, in which reference TRBV7-9 and TRBJ2-5 provide the parts outside the CDR3, is DTGVSQNPRHKITKRGQNVTFRCDPISEHNRLYWYRQTLGQGPEFLTYFQNEAQLEKSRLLSDRFSAERPKGSFSTLEIQRTEQGDSAMYLCASSSPGLAGALGETQYFGPGTRLLVL.

The chain joins TRBV28 to TRBJ1-3, with a weak D call TRBD1 (5 bases). The CDR3 contains 12 residues. Per the germline V gene, CDR1 is MDHEN and CDR2 is SYDVKM. The germline V and J ends were trimmed by 10 bases and 2 bases, with 9 bases remaining between them. The CDR3 loop reads CATRGTGNTIYF. CDR3 coding DNA: TGTGCCACCCGGGGGACTGGAAACACCATATATTTT.

The V call is TRBV30, the J call TRBJ2-5; the match to TRBD2 covers 7 bases. Looked up from germline, CDR1 is GTSNPN and CDR2 is SVGIG (reference sequence). This CDR3 region has 15 residues. V gave up 3 bases and J gave up 4 bases; unmatched junction bases: 11. The CDR3 spells CAWRLLPSGGETQYF. Written as DNA, the CDR3 is TGTGCCTGGAGACTCCTGCCTAGCGGTGGAGAGACCCAGTACTTC.

This chain uses TRBV6-1 with TRBJ1-2; D is ambiguous. The V gene's germline CDR1 is MNHNS and CDR2 SASEGT. The V and J ends lost 11 bases and 5 bases respectively, with 24 bases between them. This CDR3 has 15 amino acids. The CDR3 coding sequence is TGTGCCGGGAGTTTTAACACCCGTCTACCTTATGGCTACACCTTC. Encoded protein: CAGSFNTRLPYGYTF.

V is TRBV4-1 and J is TRBJ2-3; D is undetermined. CDR1 and CDR2 (germline): MGHRA, YSYEKL. With 1 base removed from V and 6 bases from J, the gap between germline ends came to 5 bases. The CDR3 totals 12 residues. The CDR3 coding sequence is TGCGCCAGCAGCCAAGTTAGCGATACGCAGTATTTT. Translation: CASSQVSDTQYF.

V usage is TRBV28 and J usage is TRBJ2-3; 7 bases are a match to TRBD1. Germline V gene data show CDR1 as MDHEN and CDR2 as SYDVKM. This CDR3 contains 14 residues. The V gene end was trimmed by 5 bases and the J gene end by 2 bases; junction bases not matched to a gene: 4. The CDR3: CASSDRAFTDTQYF. CDR3 DNA: TGTGCCAGCAGTGACAGGGCCTTCACAGATACGCAGTATTTT.

This rearrangement joins TRBV6-1 to TRBJ2-7, with 7 bases that match TRBD2. V lost 11 bases and J lost 2; bases outside the gene matches: 9. The V gene's germline CDR1 is MNHNS and CDR2 SASEGT. The CDR3 spans 13 residues. The CDR3 DNA follows: TGTGCCTCCCGGCGGGAGTCCCCCTACGAGCAGTACTTC. This encodes CASRRESPYEQYF.

This chain links TRBV15 with TRBJ2-5, with 7 bases lining up with TRBD2. In germline, CDR1 is LNHNV, CDR2 YYDKDF (reference sequence). V gave up 5 bases and J gave up 11 bases; unmatched junction bases: 5. There are 11 residues in the CDR3. The CDR3 nucleotides read TGTGCCACCAGCCGGGAGGACATGCAGTACTTC. It yields the protein CATSREDMQYF.

The V and J genes are TRBV5-6 and TRBJ2-7, with a possible D match to TRBD2 (6 bases). Trimming took off 1 base at V and 6 bases at J, with 11 bases between the two ends. Germline V CDR1 and CDR2: SGHDT, YYEEEE. The CDR3 covers 13 residues. The CDR3 loop is CASSLPGAGEQYF. DNA for the CDR3: TGTGCCAGCAGCTTGCCGGGAGCCGGCGAGCAGTACTTC.

The chain recombines TRBV19 with TRBJ2-1, with TRBD2 matching over 8 bases. The CDR3 runs to 13 residues. The J segment lost 7 bases and the V segment lost 6 bases, leaving 5 bases of the junction unmatched. Germline CDR1 LNHDA, CDR2 SQIVND (reference sequence). In DNA, the CDR3 is TGTGCCAGTAGCCGGGAGGGCCAGAATGAGCAGTTCTTC. This translates into CASSREGQNEQFF.

This clone was detected a few times. The chain combines TRBV6-5 with TRBJ1-6; TRBD1 is a possible D gene (6 bases). Germline values: CDR1 MNHEY, CDR2 SVGAGI. V was pared by 0 bases and J by 8 bases, with 8 bases between. This CDR3 is 14 amino acids long. The CDR3 nucleotides read TGTGCCAGCAGTTACTCGGGGGCTTATTCACCCCTCCACTTT. The encoded protein is CASSYSGAYSPLHF.

The rearrangement joins TRBV29-1 to TRBJ1-2; 7 bases line up with TRBD1. This CDR3 is 16 amino acids long. Trimming at V came to 0 bases and at J to 2 bases, leaving 9 bases not matched to a gene. Germline V gene data show CDR1 as SQVTM and CDR2 as ANQGSEA. CDR3 sequence (DNA): TGCAGCGTTGAAGATCGACTGGCAGGGGGGAACTATGGCTACACCTTC. This encodes CSVEDRLAGGNYGYTF.

The rearrangement uses TRBV11-2 and TRBJ1-6; unclear D gene. CDR1 SGHAT and CDR2 FQNNGV come from the germline V gene. This CDR3 comprises 15 residues. V was trimmed by 2 bases and J by 8 bases, leaving 13 bases between them. As DNA, the CDR3 is TGTGCCAGCAGCTTAATTGGGCAGACGCATTCACCCCTCCACTTT. It is translated as CASSLIGQTHSPLHF.

The V call is TRBV7-2, the J call TRBJ1-4; D not certain. The CDR3 spans 14 residues. Germline assignment: CDR1 SGHTA and CDR2 FQGNSA. The V and J ends lost 5 bases and 5 bases respectively, with 12 bases between them. The CDR3 loop is CASSPRVGNEKLFF. CDR3 nucleotides: TGTGCCAGCAGCCCGAGGGTGGGAAATGAAAAACTGTTTTTT.

V is TRBV27 and J is TRBJ2-3; TRBD1 might be the D (5 bases). CDR1 is MNHEY, CDR2 SMNVEV, per germline (reference sequence). CDR3 size: 13 residues. V lost 3 bases, J lost 6 bases, and 10 bases lay in between. Here the CDR3 reads CASSFRGLDTQYF. Here the CDR3 DNA reads TGTGCCAGCAGTTTTAGGGGCCTTGATACGCAGTATTTT.

J is TRBJ2-2 and V is TRBV5-4, with 9 bases lining up with TRBD1. V shed 3 bases, J shed 7 bases, and the junction held 7 bases outside the gene matches. CDR3 size: 15 residues. The germline CDR1 and CDR2 sequences are SGHNT and YYREEE (reference sequence). The CDR3 reads CASSYPGQGNGELFF. The CDR3, as DNA: TGTGCCAGCAGCTACCCGGGACAGGGTAACGGGGAGCTGTTTTTT.

The chain uses TRBV28 and TRBJ1-2, with 9 bases lining up with TRBD1. Trimming cost V 10 bases and J 6 bases; bases outside gene matches: 9. Germline loops: CDR1 MDHEN, CDR2 SYDVKM. This CDR3 is built from 13 residues. The CDR3 sequence is CATRTGEWNGYTF. In DNA form, the CDR3 reads TGTGCCACCCGGACAGGGGAGTGGAATGGCTACACCTTC.

This clone has only one observation. The J gene is TRBJ1-5, the V gene TRBV10-3; D possibly corresponds to TRBD1 (6 bases). The CDR3 runs to 13 residues. Germline V gives CDR1 ENHRY, CDR2 SYGVKD. The ends were cut back, 10 bases at V and 4 bases at J, with 14 bases in the middle. CDR3 coding DNA: TGTGCCACGGAACAGGGTCTGAATCAGCCCCAGCATTTT. It encodes CATEQGLNQPQHF.

The rearrangement joins TRBV19 to TRBJ2-7, with 7 bases fitting TRBD1. Germline CDR1 and CDR2: LNHDA and SQIVND (reference sequence). The CDR3 runs to 15 residues. The ends lost 4 bases at V and 0 bases at J; junction bases unmatched: 6. CDR3: CASSRPGQTSYEQYF. The CDR3 DNA sequence: TGTGCCAGTAGTAGACCGGGACAGACCTCCTACGAGCAGTACTTC.

V usage is TRBV5-4 and J usage is TRBJ1-4; D may be TRBD1 (6 bases). The CDR3 has 14 amino acids. From germline, CDR1 is SGHNT and CDR2 YYREEE (reference sequence). Trimming cost V 3 bases and J 6 bases, with 12 bases left between them. CDR3 nucleotides: TGTGCCAGCAGCTCAGACAGGAGTGATGAAAAACTGTTTTTT. Translated: CASSSDRSDEKLFF.

The chain carries TRBV30 and TRBJ1-6, with unresolved D. Trimming pared 0 bases from V and 9 bases from J, leaving 18 bases between. CDR1 and CDR2 from the germline V gene are GTSNPN and SVGIG (reference sequence). The CDR3 runs to 16 residues. The CDR3 nucleotides read TGTGCCTGGAGTGTACGAGGAGCGGGCCGAGGTTCACCCCTCCACTTT. This translates into CAWSVRGAGRGSPLHF.